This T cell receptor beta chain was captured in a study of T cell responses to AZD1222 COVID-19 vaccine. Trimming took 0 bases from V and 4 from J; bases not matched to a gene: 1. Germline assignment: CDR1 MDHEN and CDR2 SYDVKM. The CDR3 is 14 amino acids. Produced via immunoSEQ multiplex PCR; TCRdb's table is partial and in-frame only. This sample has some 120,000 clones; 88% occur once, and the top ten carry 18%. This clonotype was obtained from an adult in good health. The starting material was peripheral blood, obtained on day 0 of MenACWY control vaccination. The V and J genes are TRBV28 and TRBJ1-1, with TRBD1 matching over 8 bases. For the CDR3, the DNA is TGTGCCAGCAGTTTATGGACAGGGGTCACTGAAGCTTTCTTT. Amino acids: CASSLWTGVTEAFF.